This TCR beta chain was profiled in a study of blood T cell repertoires in COVID-19. Across the whole study: COVID-19 samples collected from the United States, Italy and Spain covered acute and convalescent phases. Nucleic acid was either cDNA or gDNA, and it came from T cells, B-cell-depleted T cells, or PBMCs.

Clones were sequenced by immunoSEQ multiplex PCR, and TCRdb holds only the in-frame ones, with some missing. The sample has about 210,000 clones; around 84% are singletons. V lost 2 bases, J lost 7 bases, and 6 bases lay in between. Germline V gene data show CDR1 as SGDLS and CDR2 as YYNGEE. This CDR3 contains 11 residues. The specimen was peripheral blood. The rearrangement links TRBV9 to TRBJ1-2, with a tentative D call TRBD1 (5 bases). This sequence originates from a man aged 55 to 70 with acute or convalescent COVID-19. The CDR3 sequence is CASSVGGGYTF. The CDR3 DNA reads TGTGCCAGCAGCGTCGGGGGTGGCTACACCTTC.